These 3 T cell receptor beta chains originate from one sample sequenced in a study of shared clonotypes between healthy human individuals. Profiled with immunoSEQ multiplex PCR; TCRdb holds only in-frame clones, not every one. The sample contains more than 1,200,000 clones, approximately 98.5% of which appear only once. Sequencing input: naive CD4+ T cells sorted from blood. Noted subset: CD45RA+ positively selected. The receptor set was obtained from a young man in good health.

The chain recombines TRBV11-2 with TRBJ2-7; tentatively, D is TRBD2 (5 bases). The CDR3 totals 15 residues. V lost 5 bases to trimming and J lost 2 bases, with 16 bases between them. Germline V lookup: CDR1 SGHAT, CDR2 FQNNGV. CDR3 sequence: CASSNRERGAYEQYF. CDR3 DNA sequence: TGTGCCAGCAGCAACCGGGAACGGGGAGCCTACGAGCAGTACTTC. The full variable domain, in which reference TRBV11-2 and TRBJ2-7 provide the parts outside the CDR3, is EAGVAQSPRYKIIEKRQSVAFWCNPISGHATLYWYQQILGQGPKLLIQFQNNGVVDDSQLPKDRFSAERLKGVDSTLKIQPAKLEDSAVYLCASSNRERGAYEQYFGPGTRLTVT.

The chain combines TRBV19 with TRBJ2-1; 8 bases match TRBD2. J gave up 0 bases and V 8 bases, and 6 bases lay outside the gene matches. The germline V gene has CDR1 LNHDA and CDR2 SQIVND (reference sequence). CDR3 length equals 15 residues. In nucleotides, the CDR3 is TGTGCCAGTTTTAGCGGGAAAAGCTCCTACAATGAGCAGTTCTTC. Its protein product is CASFSGKSSYNEQFF.

The chain has TRBV5-1 and TRBJ2-6; 9 bases are shared with TRBD1. Germline V CDR1 and CDR2: SGHRS, YFSETQ. The CDR3 has 18 residues. V trimming: 4 bases; J trimming: 0 bases; junction bases outside the gene matches: 8. DNA of the CDR3: TGCGCCAGCAGCGCGGCGTCGGGACAGGGCTCTGGGGCCAACGTCCTGACTTTC. This translates into CASSAASGQGSGANVLTF.